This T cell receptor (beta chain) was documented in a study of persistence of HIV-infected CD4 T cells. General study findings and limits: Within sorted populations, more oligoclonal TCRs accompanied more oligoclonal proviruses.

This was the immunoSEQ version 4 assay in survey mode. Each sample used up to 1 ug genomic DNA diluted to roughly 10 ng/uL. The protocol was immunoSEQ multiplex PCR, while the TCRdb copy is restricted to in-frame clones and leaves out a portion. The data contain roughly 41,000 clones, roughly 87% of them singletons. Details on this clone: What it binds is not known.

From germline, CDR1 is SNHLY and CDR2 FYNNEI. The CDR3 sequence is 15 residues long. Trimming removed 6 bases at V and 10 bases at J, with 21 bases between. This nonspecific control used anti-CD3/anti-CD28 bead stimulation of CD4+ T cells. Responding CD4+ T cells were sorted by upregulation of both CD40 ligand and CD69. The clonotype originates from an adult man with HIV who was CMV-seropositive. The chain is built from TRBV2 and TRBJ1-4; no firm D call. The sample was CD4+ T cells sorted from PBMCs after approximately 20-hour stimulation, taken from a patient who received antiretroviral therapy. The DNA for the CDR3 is TGTGCCAGCAGCTACTTAAGCGCTGGGTTGCTAAAACTGTTTTTT. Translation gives CASSYLSAGLLKLFF.